Shown below are 20 T cell receptor beta chains from a single sample sequenced in a study of CD8 T cells in Susac syndrome. Random hexamers primed reverse transcription of roughly 0.45 to 1 ug RNA. MiXCR was run by TCRdb on the immunoSEQ multiplex PCR reads, yielding one entry per CDR3 protein. The table lists over 150,000 distinct CDR3 sequences, 80% to 95% of them singletons, with approximately 0.09% in the top ten. The sample was CD4+ T cells from PBMCs. The receptor source for this set is a human donor with multiple sclerosis.

V and J are TRBV12-3 or TRBV12-4 and TRBJ1-1; D call uncertain. Trimming took 5 bases from V and 0 from J, leaving 7 bases between them. The CDR3 contains 13 residues. The CDR3 region has the DNA TGTGCCAGCAGTCTTACTTTGAACACTGAAGCTTTCTTT. It codes for CASSLTLNTEAFF.

The chain employs TRBV24-1 and TRBJ1-3; D remains unclear. V lost 5 bases to trimming and J lost 0 bases, with 10 bases between them. CDR1 and CDR2 from the germline V gene are KGHDR and SFDVKD. The length of the CDR3 is 15 residues. The CDR3 nucleotides read TGTGCCACCAGTGCAGAGTGGGACTCTGGAAACACCATATATTTT. As protein: CATSAEWDSGNTIYF.

The chain joins TRBV2 to TRBJ1-5; a weak D match, TRBD1 (6 bases). CDR3 length: 12 residues. With 3 bases removed from V and 10 bases from J, the gap between germline ends came to 10 bases. Germline V gene sequence: CDR1 SNHLY, CDR2 FYNNEI. This CDR3 reads CASSDSGGPQHF. Written as DNA, the CDR3 is TGTGCCAGCAGTGATTCCGGGGGCCCCCAGCATTTT.

This chain uses TRBV14 with TRBJ1-1; D may be TRBD1 (5 bases). The CDR3 runs to 15 residues. CDR1 is SGHDN and CDR2 is FVKESK in the germline V gene. V gave up 4 bases and J gave up 3 bases, with 15 bases separating them. CDR3 DNA sequence: TGTGCCAGCAGCCCTACCGGGACGTTCTACACTGAAGCTTTCTTT. It codes for CASSPTGTFYTEAFF.

V usage is TRBV28 and J usage is TRBJ2-5, with D maybe TRBD2 (6 bases). Trimming took 6 bases from V and 1 from J, leaving 15 bases between them. Germline V gene lookup returns CDR1 MDHEN and CDR2 SYDVKM. CDR3 size: 15 residues. This CDR3 reads CASSGTGAGQETQYF. As DNA, the CDR3 is TGTGCCAGCAGCGGAACGGGAGCAGGCCAAGAGACCCAGTACTTC.

The chain combines TRBV6-1 with TRBJ1-1; 7 nucleotides line up with TRBD1. Germline-derived CDR1 and CDR2 are MNHNS and SASEGT. Trimming removed 6 bases from V and 0 bases from J; junction bases left unmatched: 10. The CDR3 sequence is 16 residues long. DNA for the CDR3: TGTGCCAGCAGCTCCGCAGGGGGGCCCTTGAACACTGAAGCTTTCTTT. Amino acids: CASSSAGGPLNTEAFF.

The chain combines TRBV5-1 with TRBJ2-7; 8 nucleotides align to TRBD1. Germline CDR1 and CDR2: SGHRS and YFSETQ. V gave up 4 bases and J gave up 3 bases; unmatched junction bases: 9. The CDR3 loop spans 15 amino acids. In nucleotides, the CDR3 is TGCGCCAGCAGCCCAGGACAGGGTATGATCTACGAGCAGTACTTC. Translating it yields CASSPGQGMIYEQYF.

DNA for the CDR3: TGTGCCAGCAGCCCGCGTTTGGGGAGCTCCTACGAGCAGTACTTC. Protein sequence: CASSPRLGSSYEQYF. The chain is built from TRBV5-6 and TRBJ2-7; D might be TRBD2 (5 bases). V shed 4 bases and J shed 0 bases, with 14 bases lying between them. The germline V gene has CDR1 SGHDT and CDR2 YYEEEE. The CDR3 loop spans 15 amino acids.

The genes are TRBV18 and TRBJ2-1; 7 bases match TRBD1. The CDR3 runs 15 residues. Germline V lookup: CDR1 KGHSH, CDR2 LQKENI. V was pared by 6 bases and J by 6 bases, with 11 bases of the junction left unmatched. CDR3 DNA: TGTGCCAGCTCTCGGCAGGGGGACCCCCTCAATGAGCAGTTCTTC. The encoded protein is CASSRQGDPLNEQFF.

V and J are TRBV5-6 and TRBJ2-5; TRBD1 agrees at 10 bases. J was trimmed by 5 bases and V by 6 bases; bases with no gene match: 4. CDR3 length: 13 amino acids. Germline CDR1 SGHDT, CDR2 YYEEEE. In DNA form, the CDR3 reads TGTGCCAGCACCGGACAGGGGGGGGAGACCCAGTACTTC. Protein product: CASTGQGGETQYF.

V gene TRBV7-6 combines with J gene TRBJ1-6, with D possibly TRBD1 on 6 matching bases. Trimming removed 5 bases at V and 5 bases at J, with 10 bases between. The germline gives CDR1 SGHVS, CDR2 FNYEAQ. The CDR3 is 14 residues long. CDR3 in DNA: TGTGCCAGCAGCACCGGGACAAATAATTCACCCCTCCACTTT. It translates to CASSTGTNNSPLHF.

This chain connects TRBV2 to TRBJ1-2, with 7 nucleotides matching TRBD1. The CDR3 is 13 residues long. CDR1 SNHLY and CDR2 FYNNEI come from the germline V gene. V was clipped by 6 bases and J by 4 bases; unmatched bases: 5. The chain's CDR3 is CASRMTGTYGYTF. CDR3 bases: TGTGCCAGCAGGATGACAGGGACCTATGGCTACACCTTC. Supplemented by reference TRBV2 and TRBJ1-2, the full variable domain reads EPEVTQTPSHQVTQMGQEVILRCVPISNHLYFYWYRQILGQKVEFLVSFYNNEISEKSEIFDDQFSVERPDGSNFTLKIRSTKLEDSAMYFCASRMTGTYGYTFGSGTRLTVV.

The chain employs TRBV2 and TRBJ2-7; D unclear. The germline V gene encodes CDR1 SNHLY and CDR2 FYNNEI. The CDR3 length is 13 residues. Trimming removed 7 bases at V and 0 bases at J, with 10 bases between. The CDR3 spells CASTNTNSYEQYF. The DNA of the CDR3 is TGTGCCAGCACCAACACAAACTCCTACGAGCAGTACTTC.

The chain links TRBV11-2 to TRBJ2-5; D may be TRBD2 (6 bases). V was trimmed by 4 bases and J by 2 bases, leaving 17 bases between them. Germline V gene lookup returns CDR1 SGHAT and CDR2 FQNNGV. This CDR3 has 16 residues. This CDR3 is CASSSAGAGPQETQYF. CDR3 sequence (DNA): TGTGCCAGCAGCTCCGCTGGGGCGGGGCCACAAGAGACCCAGTACTTC. The full variable domain, with the rest looked up from reference TRBV11-2 and TRBJ2-5, is EAGVAQSPRYKIIEKRQSVAFWCNPISGHATLYWYQQILGQGPKLLIQFQNNGVVDDSQLPKDRFSAERLKGVDSTLKIQPAKLEDSAVYLCASSSAGAGPQETQYFGPGTRLLVL.

The chain recombines TRBV5-8 with TRBJ1-5; D might be TRBD1 (6 bases). Germline CDR1 is SGHTS and CDR2 is YDEGEE. The CDR3 is 14 amino acids. The V and J ends lost 4 bases and 9 bases respectively, with 17 bases between them. The CDR3: CASSMYRAGAPQHF. DNA of the CDR3: TGTGCCAGCAGCATGTACAGGGCCGGCGCGCCCCAGCATTTT.

The CDR3 nucleotides read TGCAGGTGCCGGGGGGGACAGTTCTATGGCTACACCTTC. Amino acids: CRCRGGQFYGYTF. The chain is built from TRBV29-1 and TRBJ1-2, with 7 bases fitting TRBD1. Germline V gene data show CDR1 as SQVTM and CDR2 as ANQGSEA. CDR3 size: 13 residues.

The chain combines TRBV2 with TRBJ1-5, with a tentative D call TRBD1 (6 bases). Trimming shortened V by 3 bases and J by 0 bases, and 9 bases separated the two germline ends. CDR3 size: 15 residues. Germline assignment: CDR1 SNHLY and CDR2 FYNNEI. CDR3 in amino acids: CASSEDSYSNQPQHF. CDR3 bases: TGTGCCAGCAGTGAGGACAGCTATAGCAATCAGCCCCAGCATTTT.

V usage is TRBV20-1 and J usage is TRBJ1-6; 7 bases align to TRBD1. This CDR3 has 14 residues. In germline, CDR1 is DFQATT, CDR2 SNEGSKA (reference sequence). V shed 3 bases and J 12 bases; nucleotides not matched to a gene: 11. This chain's CDR3 is CSASTGTAILPLHF. The CDR3 nucleotides read TGCAGTGCTAGCACCGGGACAGCCATATTACCCCTCCACTTT.

Note on this clonotype: The junction and the germline gene differ at one end; a read error may be behind it. The chain joins TRBV19 to TRBJ2-7, with a weak D call TRBD1 (6 bases). In germline, CDR1 is LNHDA, CDR2 SQIVND (reference sequence). The CDR3 runs to 14 residues. The CDR3 protein is CASSTDSTMGFQHF. As DNA, the CDR3 is TGTGCCAGTAGTACGGACAGTACCATGGGGTTTCAGCACTTC.

This chain joins TRBV2 and TRBJ2-7; TRBD2 matches 7 bases. Germline V CDR1 and CDR2: SNHLY, FYNNEI. Losses at the gene ends were 1 base for V and 3 bases for J; bases not matched to a gene: 3. CDR3 length: 14 amino acids. The CDR3 reads CASSEDAGVYEQYF. The CDR3 DNA reads as TGTGCCAGCAGTGAAGACGCGGGAGTCTACGAGCAGTACTTC.